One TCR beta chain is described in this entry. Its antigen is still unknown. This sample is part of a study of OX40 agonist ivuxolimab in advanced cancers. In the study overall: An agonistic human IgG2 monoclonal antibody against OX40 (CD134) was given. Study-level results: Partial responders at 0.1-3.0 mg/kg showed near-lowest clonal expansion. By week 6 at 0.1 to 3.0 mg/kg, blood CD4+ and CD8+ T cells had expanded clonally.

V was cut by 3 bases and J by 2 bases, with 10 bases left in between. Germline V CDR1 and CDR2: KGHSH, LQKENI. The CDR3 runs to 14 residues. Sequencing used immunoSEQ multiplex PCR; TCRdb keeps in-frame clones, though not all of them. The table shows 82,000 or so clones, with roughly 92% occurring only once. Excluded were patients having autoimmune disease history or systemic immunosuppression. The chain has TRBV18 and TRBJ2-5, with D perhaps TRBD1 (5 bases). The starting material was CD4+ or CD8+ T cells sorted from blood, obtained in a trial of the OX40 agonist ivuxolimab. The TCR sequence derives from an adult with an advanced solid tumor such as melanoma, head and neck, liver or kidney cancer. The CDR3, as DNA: TGTGCCAGCTCACCTGGGGCCCCTCAAGAGACCCAGTACTTC. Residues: CASSPGAPQETQYF. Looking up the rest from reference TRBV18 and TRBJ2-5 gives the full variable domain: NAGVMQNPRHLVRRRGQEARLRCSPMKGHSHVYWYRQLPEEGLKFMVYLQKENIIDESGMPKERFSAEFPKEGPSILRIQQVVRGDSAAYFCASSPGAPQETQYFGPGTRLLVL.